This entry is about one T cell receptor beta chain. Its antigen remains undetermined. The read terminates 3 residues ahead of where the CDR3 ends, so the germline J gene completes it. This sample was taken from a study of T cells in women clearing cervical HPV infection (dated by TCRdb to the late 2010s). Concerning the study at large: The cases were about 27 women with histologically confirmed HPV16-related CIN3 or worse, and 2 of these cases were invasive cancers. The controls were about 26 women whose single incident HPV16 infection cleared within 12 months with no development of precancer or cancer. Case blood was taken at the visit when the lesion was first identified, whereas control blood was taken when infection was no longer detected. Among cases, blood sampling occurred a median of roughly 160 days after lesion detection, with an interquartile range of about 90 to 230 days. Since only a few of the women had HLA typing available, the possibility that HLA type was acting as a confounder could not be ruled out. An exploratory proof-of-principle case-control study, nested within the Guanacaste HPV Natural History Study in Costa Rica, was conducted to compare TCR repertoires across cervical HPV16 outcomes. Cases and controls were matched on age within five years and on year of sample collection. Median age was about 35 years in cases versus just over 37 in controls, and baseline characteristics did not differ significantly. In the parent cohort, some 10,000 women aged 18 or older were enrolled in Guanacaste, Costa Rica, during about 1992 to 1995 and were followed for over six years. Five blinded duplicates per group were added as quality controls, giving 60 or so samples: approximately 50 participants and roughly ten replicates.

The immunoSEQ assay used multiplex PCR to amplify TCR beta CDR3 regions from an average of approximately 1,300 ng of genomic DNA per sample. The assay corrected primer bias using a complete synthetic TCR repertoire to establish an amplification baseline. The amplicons were sequenced on the Illumina platform. The authors processed their data as follows. Sequences were error-corrected by clustering with frequency ratios and a modified nearest-neighbor algorithm and were then analyzed in the immunoSEQ Analyzer with IMGT gene definitions. TCR richness and evenness were averaged over 20 rarefaction repeats at each rarefaction depth, excluding samples with fewer sequences than the depth. Wilcoxon rank sum tests with FDR correction were used to compare V, D and J gene relative abundances between the groups. In the blinded duplicates, the intraclass correlation was less than 97% for TCR richness and averaged around 78% across 55 to 75 gene segments. Held by TCRdb, this immuneACCESS table contains in-frame sequences only and omits some clones. Under half of the omission traces to an unresolved V gene where checked; the cause of the rest is unknown. V and J calls plus clone size are reproduced from that table; the DNA served to infer D and trimming. Per the sample table, the count is roughly 28,000 clones. The leading ten clones occupy roughly 2.8% of the sample.

Every participant had a single incident cervical HPV16 infection, and women with prevalent HPV16 infections were excluded. Cervical HPV DNA was detected with MY09/MY11 PCR, and genotyping was done by dot-blot hybridization. Roughly 15 mL of heparinized blood was centrifuged, after which the buffy coat was aliquoted, frozen at -30 degrees C, and then stored at -80 degrees C. Genomic DNA was extracted from buffy coat specimens using QIAGEN kits. Overall study outcomes, separate from this receptor: Random forest classifiers that combined richness and V gene abundances separated cases from controls with an estimated AUC of around 0.84. Because of the cross-sectional design, the study could not determine whether the associations came before infection or resulted from infection, and neither effector/memory subsets nor HPV-specific T cells were isolated. Because the number of T cells in each sample was unknown, differences in richness could reflect differing T-cell content rather than repertoire biology. TRBV6-7 relative abundance was lower in cases than in controls (approximately 0.11% versus 0.16%; Bonferroni P = 0.0008). Significantly higher TCR repertoire richness was observed in CIN3+ cases than in controls across sequencing depths, whereas no difference in evenness was found.

Relative to germline, V is 0 bases shorter and J is 8 bases shorter, with 11 bases between their ends. The CDR3 contains 14 residues, cysteine and phenylalanine counted. The DNA covers only part of the CDR3, 33 bases in frame from base 1. From a lookup of the germline V gene (reference sequence), CDR1 and CDR2 are SGHKS and YYEKEE. The TCR comes from a woman between 18 and 70 years old with a cervical HPV16 infection that either progressed to CIN3+ or cleared (not recorded which). The rearrangement combines TRBV5-5 with TRBJ1-4; TRBD1 is perhaps the D gene, given 6 matching bases. The sequencing sample was made of blood buffy coat. The CDR3 protein is CASSLGGQGEKLFF. The sequenced part of the CDR3 DNA is TGTGCCAGCAGCTTGGGGGGGCAGGGGGAAAAA. Outside the CDR3, residues come from the reference TRBV5-5 and TRBJ1-4 proteins, so the full variable domain is: DAGVTQSPTHLIKTRGQQVTLRCSPISGHKSVSWYQQVLGQGPQFIFQYYEKEERGRGNFPDRFSARQFPNYSSELNVNALLLGDSALYLCASSLGGQGEKLFFGSGTQLSVL.